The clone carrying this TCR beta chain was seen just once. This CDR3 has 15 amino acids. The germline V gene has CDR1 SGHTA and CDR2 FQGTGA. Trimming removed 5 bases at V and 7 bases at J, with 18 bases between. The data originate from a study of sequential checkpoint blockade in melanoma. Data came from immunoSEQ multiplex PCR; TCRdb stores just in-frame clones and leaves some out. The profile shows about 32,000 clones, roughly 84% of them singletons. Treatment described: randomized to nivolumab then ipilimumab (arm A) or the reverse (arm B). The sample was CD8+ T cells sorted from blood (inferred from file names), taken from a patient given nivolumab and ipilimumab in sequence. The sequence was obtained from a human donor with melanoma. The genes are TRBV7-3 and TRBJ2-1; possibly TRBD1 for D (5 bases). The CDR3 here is CASSPMTVGRNEQFF. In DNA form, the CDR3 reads TGTGCCAGCAGCCCCATGACAGTGGGTAGGAATGAGCAGTTCTTC.